The clone carrying this T cell receptor (beta chain) was recorded many times. The antigen remains unidentified. The data were taken from a study of T cells after yellow fever vaccination. About the study: Fractions low in cell number were prepared with SMART-Seq v4 Ultra Low Input.

In germline, CDR1 is KGHDR, CDR2 SFDVKD. The CDR3 is made up of 16 amino acids. The V and J ends lost 5 bases and 0 bases respectively, with 13 bases between them. TCRdb reprocessed the 5' RACE reads via MiXCR and lists one record per CDR3 protein. This sample has roughly 120,000 distinct CDR3 sequences; 7.2% occur once, and the top ten carry more than 2.5%. Points from the study as a whole: Clonotypes found in both CD4 and CD8 compartments made up a small share. Booster samples showed a return of most primary-vaccination clones (around 95% CD4, approximately 90% CD8).

The sequenced sample was CD4+ T cells sorted from PBMCs, obtained more than 35 days after the first yellow fever vaccination. The sequence was obtained from a man aged 18 to 29 who received the YFV17D yellow fever vaccine. The genes are TRBV24-1 and TRBJ1-5; D is undetermined. CDR3 in DNA: TGTGCCACCAGTGCCGCGGGGAAAGGTAGCAATCAGCCCCAGCATTTT. Amino acids: CATSAAGKGSNQPQHF.